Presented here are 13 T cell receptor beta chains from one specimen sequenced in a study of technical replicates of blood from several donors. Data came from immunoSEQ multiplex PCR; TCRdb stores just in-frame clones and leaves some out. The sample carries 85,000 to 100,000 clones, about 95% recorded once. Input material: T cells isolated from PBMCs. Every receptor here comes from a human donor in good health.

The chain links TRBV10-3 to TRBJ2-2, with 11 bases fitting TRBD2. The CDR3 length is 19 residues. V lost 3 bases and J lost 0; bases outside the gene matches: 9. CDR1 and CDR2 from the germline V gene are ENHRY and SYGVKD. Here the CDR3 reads CAISELALAGGTNTGELFF. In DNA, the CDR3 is TGTGCCATCAGTGAATTGGCTCTAGCGGGGGGCACGAACACCGGGGAGCTGTTTTTT.

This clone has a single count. The CDR3 loop reads CASSDSRDRITTF. CDR3 bases: TGTGCCAGCAGTGACTCGCGGGACAGGATTACAACCTTC. This chain uses TRBV6-4 with TRBJ1-2, with 8 bases lining up with TRBD1. The CDR3 runs to 13 residues. V lost 0 bases to trimming and J lost 14 bases; unmatched junction nucleotides: 8. Germline loops: CDR1 MRHNA, CDR2 SNTAGT.

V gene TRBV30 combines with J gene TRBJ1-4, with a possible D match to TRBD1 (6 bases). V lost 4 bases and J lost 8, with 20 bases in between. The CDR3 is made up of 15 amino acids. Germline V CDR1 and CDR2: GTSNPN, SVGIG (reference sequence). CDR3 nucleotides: TGTGCCTGGACCCCCTCCATGGGGGCGAGGGAAAAACTGTTTTTT. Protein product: CAWTPSMGAREKLFF.

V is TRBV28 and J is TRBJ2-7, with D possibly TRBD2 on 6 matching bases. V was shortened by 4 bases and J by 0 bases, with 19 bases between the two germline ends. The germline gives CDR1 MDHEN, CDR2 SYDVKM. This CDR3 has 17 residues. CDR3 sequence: CASSSPGTRGGSYEQYF. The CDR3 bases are TGTGCCAGCAGTTCCCCGGGGACTCGTGGGGGCTCCTACGAGCAGTACTTC.

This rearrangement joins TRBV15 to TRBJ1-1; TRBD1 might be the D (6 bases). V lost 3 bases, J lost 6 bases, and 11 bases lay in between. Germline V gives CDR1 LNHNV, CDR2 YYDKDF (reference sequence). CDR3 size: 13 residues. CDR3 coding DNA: TGTGCCACCAGCAGGATTGGGGGCCCTGAAGCTTTCTTT. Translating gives CATSRIGGPEAFF.

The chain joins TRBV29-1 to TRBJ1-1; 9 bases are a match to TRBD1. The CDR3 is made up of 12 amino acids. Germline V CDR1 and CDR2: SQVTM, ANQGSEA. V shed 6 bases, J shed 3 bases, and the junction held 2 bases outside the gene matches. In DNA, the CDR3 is TGCAGCGTGCGGACAGGGGACACTGAAGCTTTCTTT. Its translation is CSVRTGDTEAFF. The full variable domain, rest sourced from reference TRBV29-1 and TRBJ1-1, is SAVISQKPSRDICQRGTSLTIQCQVDSQVTMMFWYRQQPGQSLTLIATANQGSEATYESGFVIDKFPISRPNLTFSTLTVSNMSPEDSSIYLCSVRTGDTEAFFGQGTRLTVV.

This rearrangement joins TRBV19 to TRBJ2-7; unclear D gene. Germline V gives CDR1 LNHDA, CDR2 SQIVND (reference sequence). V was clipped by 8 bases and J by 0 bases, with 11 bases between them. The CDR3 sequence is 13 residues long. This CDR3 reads CASREFGSYEQYF. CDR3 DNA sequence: TGTGCCAGTCGAGAGTTTGGCTCCTACGAGCAGTACTTC.

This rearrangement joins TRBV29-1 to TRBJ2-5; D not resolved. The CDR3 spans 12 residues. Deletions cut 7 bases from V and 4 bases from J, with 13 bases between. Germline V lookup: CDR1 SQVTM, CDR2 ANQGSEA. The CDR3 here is CSAAPEAETQYF. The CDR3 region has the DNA TGCAGCGCTGCCCCAGAGGCAGAGACCCAGTACTTC. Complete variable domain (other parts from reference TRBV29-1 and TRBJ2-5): SAVISQKPSRDICQRGTSLTIQCQVDSQVTMMFWYRQQPGQSLTLIATANQGSEATYESGFVIDKFPISRPNLTFSTLTVSNMSPEDSSIYLCSAAPEAETQYFGPGTRLLVL.

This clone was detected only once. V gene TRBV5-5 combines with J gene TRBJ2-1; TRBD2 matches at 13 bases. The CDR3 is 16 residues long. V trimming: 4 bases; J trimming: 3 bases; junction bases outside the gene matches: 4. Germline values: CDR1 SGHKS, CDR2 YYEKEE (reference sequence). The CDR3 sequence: CASSPRTSGSYNEQFF. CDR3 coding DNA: TGTGCCAGCAGCCCGAGGACTAGCGGGAGCTACAATGAGCAGTTCTTC.

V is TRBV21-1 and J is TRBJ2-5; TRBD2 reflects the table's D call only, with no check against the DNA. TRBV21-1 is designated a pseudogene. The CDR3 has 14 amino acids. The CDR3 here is CASSKEAGGETQYF. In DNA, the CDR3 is TGTGCCAGCAGCAAAGAAGCGGGTGGGGAGACCCAGTACTTC.

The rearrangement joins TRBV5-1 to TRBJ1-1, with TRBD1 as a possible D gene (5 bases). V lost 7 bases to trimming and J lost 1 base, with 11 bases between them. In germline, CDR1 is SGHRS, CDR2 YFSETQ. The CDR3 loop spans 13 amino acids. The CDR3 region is CASRGGKNTEAFF. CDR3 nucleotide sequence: TGCGCCAGCCGGGGCGGGAAGAACACTGAAGCTTTCTTT.

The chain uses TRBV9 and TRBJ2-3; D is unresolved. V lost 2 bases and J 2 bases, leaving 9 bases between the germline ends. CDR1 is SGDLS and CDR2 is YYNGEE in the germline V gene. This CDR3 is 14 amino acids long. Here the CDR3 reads CASSVLYSTDTQYF. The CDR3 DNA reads TGTGCCAGCAGCGTTCTGTACTCCACAGATACGCAGTATTTT.

CDR3 in DNA: TGTGCCAGCTCAGCAAAGACAGGGGAGTCGGCCAATTCACCCCTCCACTTT. This translates into CASSAKTGESANSPLHF. The rearrangement uses TRBV18 and TRBJ1-6; 8 bases map to TRBD1. The J segment lost 7 bases and the V segment lost 5 bases, leaving 13 bases of the junction unmatched. The CDR3 spans 17 residues. Germline V CDR1 and CDR2: KGHSH, LQKENI.